This TCR beta chain was found in a study of beta chain features in type 1 diabetes. This clone was observed a handful of times. The same CDR3 arises from other DNA sequences in this sample as well. Expressed TCRB transcripts were sequenced because the entire RNA isolate underwent reverse transcription. Measured with immunoSEQ multiplex PCR; TCRdb has only the in-frame clones, and not every one. The sample shows about 320,000 clones, approximately 14% of them seen only once. The junction had 4 bases not matched to a gene; V was cut back by 0 bases and J by 4 bases. The CDR3 runs 16 residues. Germline V gene data show CDR1 as KGHSH and CDR2 as LQKENI.

The sequencing input was central memory CD4+ T cells from blood. This TCR was sampled from a young man in good health. The rearrangement joins TRBV18 to TRBJ1-5; 9 bases agree with TRBD1. The CDR3 region is CASSPPSGQGNQPQHF. The CDR3 DNA follows: TGTGCCAGCTCACCACCATCGGGACAGGGTAATCAGCCCCAGCATTTT.